The present TCR beta chain was sequenced within a study of T cells after somatic rescue of genetic block. The CDR3 consists of 11 residues. The germline V gene has CDR1 GTSNPN and CDR2 SVGIG (reference sequence). Trimming left V 2 bases short and J 8 bases short, with 9 bases between. Profiled with immunoSEQ multiplex PCR; TCRdb holds only in-frame clones, not every one. This table holds roughly 14,000 clones, around 70% found once. This TCR was recovered from a boy younger than 18. The V and J genes are TRBV30 and TRBJ2-5; D is unresolved. Sequencing input: peripheral blood mononuclear cells (PBMCs). CDR3: CAWSPSLTQYF. The CDR3 DNA reads as TGTGCCTGGAGTCCGTCCCTCACCCAGTACTTC. The full variable domain, completed using reference TRBV30 and TRBJ2-5, is SQTIHQWPATLVQPVGSPLSLECTVEGTSNPNLYWYRQAAGRGLQLLFYSVGIGQISSEVPQNLSASRPQDRQFILSSKKLLLSDSGFYLCAWSPSLTQYFGPGTRLLVL.